These T cell receptor beta chains were read from a single sample in a study of blood T cell repertoires in COVID-19. Method: immunoSEQ multiplex PCR; TCRdb's copy keeps in-frame clones and lacks some. The sample lists approximately 290,000 clones, 75% to 90% occurring once. The sequencing input was peripheral blood. The receptors were gathered from a man between 25 and 39 years old with acute or convalescent COVID-19. Both conserved end residues are part of each CDR3. D genes are given only for firm matches. Expanded clones get a size class; other rows say once, few or many, or leave the size out.

V: TRBV5-6; D: NA; size: once; J: TRBJ2-2; CDR3: CASGFYTGELFF; DNA: TGTGCCAGCGGTTTCTATACCGGGGAGCTGTTTTTT
V: TRBV6-7; D: NA; size: NA; J: TRBJ2-1; CDR3: CASSPWRALTENEQFF; DNA: TGTGCCAGCAGTCCCTGGAGGGCCCTAACCGAGAATGAGCAGTTCTTC
V: TRBV18; D: TRBD1; size: once; J: TRBJ2-3; CDR3: CASSPSRTGNTDTQYF; DNA: TGTGCCAGCTCACCTTCCAGGACAGGGAACACAGATACGCAGTATTTT
V: TRBV6-5; D: TRBD2; size: NA; J: TRBJ2-7; CDR3: CASTTSAGVPYEQYF; DNA: TGTGCCAGCACCACCTCGGCGGGGGTTCCCTACGAGCAGTACTTC
V: TRBV10-3; D: NA; size: once; J: TRBJ2-7; CDR3: CAISSEGDEQYF; DNA: TGTGCCATCAGCTCCGAGGGGGACGAGCAGTACTTC
V: TRBV30; D: NA; size: NA; J: TRBJ2-5; CDR3: CAWSVLVETQYF; DNA: TGTGCCTGGAGTGTCCTAGTGGAGACCCAGTACTTC
V: TRBV3-1/TRBV3-2; D: TRBD2; size: once; J: TRBJ2-1; CDR3: CASSQEPAGANEQFF; DNA: TGTGCCAGCAGCCAAGAGCCAGCGGGAGCCAATGAGCAGTTCTTC
V: TRBV19; D: TRBD1; size: NA; J: TRBJ1-3; CDR3: CASQTSGTVGNTIYF; DNA: TGTGCCAGCCAAACCTCCGGGACAGTTGGAAACACCATATATTTT
V: TRBV7-2; D: NA; size: NA; J: TRBJ1-2; CDR3: CASSQYPYPGSYGYTF; DNA: TGTGCCAGCAGCCAATACCCTTACCCGGGGAGCTATGGCTACACCTTC
V: TRBV2; D: NA; size: few; J: TRBJ2-5; CDR3: CASSAFETQYF; DNA: TGTGCCAGCAGTGCCTTTGAGACCCAGTACTTC
V: TRBV30; D: NA; size: NA; J: TRBJ1-5; CDR3: CAWNTGIGNQPQHF; DNA: TGTGCCTGGAACACAGGCATCGGCAATCAGCCCCAGCATTTT
V: TRBV6-1; D: NA; size: NA; J: TRBJ2-3; CDR3: CASSEGGRFRQYF; DNA: TGTGCCAGCAGTGAAGGGGGGAGGTTCAGGCAGTATTTT
V: TRBV30; D: NA; size: NA; J: TRBJ1-6; CDR3: CAWSALRRSGNSPLHF; DNA: TGTGCCTGGAGTGCCCTGAGACGGAGTGGTAATTCACCCCTCCACTTT
V: TRBV29-1; D: NA; size: NA; J: TRBJ1-2; CDR3: CSVESRETYGYTF; DNA: TGCAGCGTTGAAAGTCGGGAGACCTATGGCTACACCTTC
V: TRBV19; D: NA; size: NA; J: TRBJ1-1; CDR3: CASSMGGATEAFF; DNA: TGTGCCAGTAGTATGGGAGGGGCCACTGAAGCTTTCTTT
V: TRBV25-1; D: NA; size: once; J: TRBJ2-7; CDR3: CASSEGTAPWEQYF; DNA: TGTGCCAGCAGTGAGGGCACAGCCCCCTGGGAGCAGTACTTC
V: TRBV7-3; D: TRBD1; size: NA; J: TRBJ1-3; CDR3: CASSTTGTGSGNTIYF; DNA: TGTGCCAGCAGCACAACCGGGACAGGGTCTGGAAACACCATATATTTT
V: TRBV2; D: NA; size: NA; J: TRBJ1-2; CDR3: CASIHSGPGPRGYTF; DNA: TGTGCCAGCATCCATTCCGGTCCAGGTCCAAGGGGCTACACCTTC
V: TRBV19; D: TRBD1; size: NA; J: TRBJ1-1; CDR3: CASSGRGPTEAFF; DNA: TGTGCCAGTAGTGGAAGGGGGCCCACTGAAGCTTTCTTT
V: TRBV14; D: TRBD1; size: NA; J: TRBJ1-5; CDR3: CASSYDRDQPQHF; DNA: TGTGCCAGCAGCTACGACAGGGATCAGCCCCAGCATTTT
V: TRBV5-6; D: NA; size: NA; J: TRBJ1-2; CDR3: CATSRGTYGYTF; DNA: TGTGCCACCTCACGGGGGACCTATGGCTACACCTTC
V: TRBV3-1/TRBV3-2; D: NA; size: NA; J: TRBJ2-1; CDR3: CASGSRGINEQFF; DNA: TGTGCCAGCGGCTCTAGGGGGATCAATGAGCAGTTCTTC
V: TRBV6-5; D: NA; size: NA; J: TRBJ1-2; CDR3: CASSYSSQGINGYTF; DNA: TGTGCCAGCAGTTACTCCTCACAGGGAATCAATGGCTACACCTTC
V: TRBV5-1; D: TRBD1; size: NA; J: TRBJ2-1; CDR3: CASSDPSQGDEQFF; DNA: TGCGCCAGCAGCGACCCATCTCAGGGGGATGAGCAGTTCTTC
V: TRBV6-5; D: NA; size: NA; J: TRBJ2-7; CDR3: CASSFGLFSYEQYF; DNA: TGTGCCAGCAGTTTCGGACTGTTTTCCTACGAGCAGTACTTC
V: TRBV5-1; D: TRBD2; size: NA; J: TRBJ2-1; CDR3: CASSLVGERDPIFF; DNA: TGCGCCAGCAGCTTGGTAGGGGAGCGGGACCCAATCTTCTTC
V: TRBV30; D: TRBD1; size: NA; J: TRBJ1-2; CDR3: CAWSVMQGVGYTF; DNA: TGTGCCTGGAGTGTAATGCAGGGGGTAGGCTACACCTTC
V: TRBV4-2; D: NA; size: NA; J: TRBJ1-5; CDR3: CASSQGFTRQPQHF; DNA: TGTGCCAGCAGCCAAGGTTTTACTCGGCAGCCCCAGCATTTT
V: TRBV7-3; D: NA; size: once; J: TRBJ1-2; CDR3: CASSLGGTGGYTF; DNA: TGTGCCAGCAGCTTAGGTGGAACGGGTGGCTACACCTTC
V: TRBV19; D: TRBD1; size: NA; J: TRBJ1-1; CDR3: CASRATGGVTEAFF; DNA: TGTGCCAGTAGAGCTACAGGGGGCGTCACTGAAGCTTTCTTT
V: TRBV6-5; D: NA; size: NA; J: TRBJ1-2; CDR3: CASSHSDRIYGYTF; DNA: TGTGCCAGCAGCCACTCGGACAGAATCTATGGCTACACCTTC
V: TRBV11-2; D: NA; size: NA; J: TRBJ1-1; CDR3: CASSITGLGSAGDTEAFF; DNA: TGTGCCAGCAGTATTACAGGGCTTGGGAGTGCTGGGGACACTGAAGCTTTCTTT
V: TRBV28; D: TRBD1; size: NA; J: TRBJ1-1; CDR3: CGAGQGGSMNTEAFF; DNA: TGTGGAGCGGGTCAGGGGGGCTCCATGAACACTGAAGCTTTCTTT
V: TRBV28; D: NA; size: NA; J: TRBJ1-2; CDR3: CASSLYGGNYGYTF; DNA: TGTGCCAGCAGTTTATACGGCGGGAACTATGGCTACACCTTC
V: TRBV18; D: NA; size: NA; J: TRBJ1-4; CDR3: CASSPINNEKLFF; DNA: TGTGCCAGCTCACCAATCAACAACGAAAAACTGTTTTTT
V: TRBV6-5; D: NA; size: NA; J: TRBJ1-4; CDR3: CASSYRRQAANEKLFF; DNA: TGTGCCAGCAGTTACCGAAGACAGGCCGCTAATGAAAAACTGTTTTTT
V: TRBV7-8; D: TRBD1; size: once; J: TRBJ1-5; CDR3: CASSPGQIISNQPQHF; DNA: TGTGCCAGCAGCCCGGGACAGATCATTAGCAATCAGCCCCAGCATTTT
V: TRBV10-1; D: NA; size: NA; J: TRBJ2-7; CDR3: CASRSLTGPYEQYF; DNA: TGCGCCAGCAGATCCCTGACAGGTCCTTACGAGCAGTACTTC
V: TRBV5-1; D: NA; size: NA; J: TRBJ1-6; CDR3: CASSLVTANSPLHF; DNA: TGCGCCAGCAGCTTGGTAACAGCTAATTCACCCCTCCACTTT
V: TRBV4-1; D: TRBD2; size: NA; J: TRBJ2-1; CDR3: CASSQTTLGLAGYNEQFF; DNA: TGCGCCAGCAGCCAGACTACTTTGGGGCTAGCGGGTTACAATGAGCAGTTCTTC
V: TRBV28; D: NA; size: NA; J: TRBJ2-3; CDR3: CASTGMADTQYF; DNA: TGTGCCAGCACCGGGATGGCAGATACGCAGTATTTT
V: TRBV7-9; D: NA; size: once; J: TRBJ1-1; CDR3: CASSWVGGTEAFF; DNA: TGTGCCAGCAGCTGGGTGGGGGGTACTGAAGCTTTCTTT
V: TRBV12-1; D: NA; size: NA; J: TRBJ1-1; CDR3: CASSRKQGKIDTEAFF; DNA: TGTGCCAGCAGCCGAAAACAGGGGAAGATTGACACTGAAGCTTTCTTT
V: TRBV7-2; D: NA; size: once; J: TRBJ1-1; CDR3: CASSERQRLNTEAFF; DNA: TGTGCCAGCAGCGAACGACAGCGACTGAACACTGAAGCTTTCTTT
V: TRBV6-5; D: NA; size: NA; J: TRBJ2-3; CDR3: CASSYGQGKSSDTQYF; DNA: TGTGCCAGCAGTTACGGGCAAGGAAAAAGCTCAGATACGCAGTATTTT
V: TRBV30; D: TRBD2; size: NA; J: TRBJ2-3; CDR3: CAWSVGGGLPDTQYF; DNA: TGTGCCTGGAGTGTAGGCGGGGGACTTCCAGATACGCAGTATTTT
V: TRBV11-2; D: NA; size: NA; J: TRBJ2-6; CDR3: CASSLVPVSGANVLTF; DNA: TGTGCCAGCAGCTTAGTTCCGGTCTCTGGGGCCAACGTCCTGACTTTC